Shown below are 20 T cell receptor beta chains from a single sample sequenced in a study of cytotoxic CD8 clonotypes in ibrutinib-treated CLL. Sequencing used immunoSEQ multiplex PCR; TCRdb keeps in-frame clones, though not all of them. The sample includes some 140,000 clones, approximately 90% of them seen just once. The sample consisted of PBMCs, taken after 12 months of ibrutinib treatment. The receptor set was obtained from a human donor with chronic lymphocytic leukemia.

V and J are TRBV29-1 and TRBJ2-7; TRBD2 matches at 10 bases. The CDR3 length is 13 residues. The V gene end was trimmed by 4 bases and the J gene end by 6 bases; junction bases not matched to a gene: 6. Germline-derived CDR1 and CDR2 are SQVTM and ANQGSEA. The CDR3 bases are TGCAGCGTTGTGTGGGGACTAGCGTTCGAGCAGTACTTC. Residues: CSVVWGLAFEQYF.

CDR3 coding DNA: TGTGCCAGCAGCGTAGCGGGACTAGAAAGCAATGAGCAGTTCTTC. Translation gives CASSVAGLESNEQFF. J is TRBJ2-1 and V is TRBV9; 8 bases agree with TRBD2. V shed 0 bases, J shed 6 bases, and the junction held 5 bases outside the gene matches. The CDR3 has 15 amino acids. Germline CDR1 reads SGDLS; CDR2 reads YYNGEE.

The V and J genes are TRBV14 and TRBJ2-3; no firm D call. Trimming left V 0 bases short and J 2 bases short, with 6 bases between. There are 14 residues in the CDR3. Per germline, CDR1 SGHDN and CDR2 FVKESK. CDR3 nucleotide sequence: TGTGCCAGCAGCCAAGAACAGTACACAGATACGCAGTATTTT. This encodes CASSQEQYTDTQYF.

The J gene is TRBJ2-7, the V gene TRBV4-1, with 8 nucleotides matching TRBD2. The CDR3 is 16 amino acids. Trimming took 5 bases from V and 5 from J; bases not matched to a gene: 14. Per germline, CDR1 MGHRA and CDR2 YSYEKL. CDR3 residues: CASSLQPGLESHEQYF. DNA of the CDR3: TGCGCCAGCAGCTTACAGCCGGGACTAGAGTCCCACGAGCAGTACTTC.

The chain combines TRBV6-1 with TRBJ2-7; 7 nucleotides match TRBD1. J lost 5 bases, V lost 8 bases, and 12 bases had no gene match. The CDR3 contains 14 residues. Germline-derived CDR1 and CDR2 are MNHNS and SASEGT. CDR3 nucleotide sequence: TGTGCCAGCTATCACTGGGCAGGGGGAAACGAGCAGTACTTC. It yields the protein CASYHWAGGNEQYF.

This rearrangement joins TRBV28 to TRBJ1-1; 7 positions match TRBD1. J gave up 5 bases and V 5 bases, and 5 bases lay outside the gene matches. This CDR3 is 13 amino acids long. The germline V gene encodes CDR1 MDHEN and CDR2 SYDVKM. The CDR3 bases are TGTGCCAGCAGTGGGACAGTGGTTACTGAAGCTTTCTTT. This gives the protein CASSGTVVTEAFF.

V and J are TRBV28 and TRBJ2-7; D is uncertain. The germline CDR1 and CDR2 sequences are MDHEN and SYDVKM. Trimming took 5 bases from V and 3 from J, leaving 14 bases between them. The length of the CDR3 is 14 residues. The CDR3 loop is CASSHRGSYYEQYF. The CDR3 DNA reads TGTGCCAGCAGTCACCGAGGCAGTTACTACGAGCAGTACTTC.

The chain uses TRBV9 and TRBJ2-3; 8 bases map to TRBD2. CDR3 size: 16 residues. Germline V gene lookup returns CDR1 SGDLS and CDR2 YYNGEE. After removal of 0 bases from V and 0 bases from J, the junction contained 3 bases not matched to a gene. The CDR3 sequence: CASSVAASGSTDTQYF. CDR3 coding DNA: TGTGCCAGCAGCGTAGCGGCTAGCGGGAGCACAGATACGCAGTATTTT.

The V call is TRBV15, the J call TRBJ2-7; D is perhaps TRBD2 (6 bases). Germline V gene data show CDR1 as LNHNV and CDR2 as YYDKDF (reference sequence). The CDR3 consists of 17 residues. The V end was cut by 0 bases, the J end by 2 bases, with 17 bases between. CDR3 coding DNA: TGTGCCACCAGCAGAGATAGGAGTGTACTAGCCGCCTACGAGCAGTACTTC. Protein product: CATSRDRSVLAAYEQYF.

This chain uses TRBV5-4 with TRBJ2-7; D may be TRBD2 (6 bases). This CDR3 spans 15 amino acids. V lost 6 bases to trimming and J lost 5 bases, with 21 bases between them. Germline V lookup: CDR1 SGHNT, CDR2 YYREEE (reference sequence). CDR3 in DNA: TGTGCCAGCACCTCCGGGGGACGGAATTATGACGAGCAGTACTTC. Protein: CASTSGGRNYDEQYF.

The chain uses TRBV18 and TRBJ2-1, with D possibly being TRBD2 (5 bases). The ends were cut back, 2 bases at V and 5 bases at J, with 7 bases in the middle. CDR1 and CDR2 from the germline V gene are KGHSH and LQKENI. This CDR3 has 13 residues. The CDR3 coding sequence is TGTGCCAGCTCACCAGGACTTAACAATGAGCAGTTCTTC. Translation gives CASSPGLNNEQFF.

V gene TRBV10-3 combines with J gene TRBJ1-2, with D possibly matching TRBD1 (6 bases). Germline loops: CDR1 ENHRY, CDR2 SYGVKD. V lost 3 bases, J lost 8 bases, and 19 bases lay in between. The CDR3 runs 15 residues. CDR3 protein: CAISERDPGVGGYTF. The CDR3 nucleotides are TGTGCCATCAGTGAAAGAGACCCAGGGGTAGGAGGCTACACCTTC.

The chain couples TRBV6-4 to TRBJ2-2, with D possibly TRBD2 on 5 matching bases. V gave up 6 bases and J gave up 2 bases, with 7 bases separating them. The CDR3 contains 13 residues. CDR1 and CDR2 (germline): MRHNA, SNTAGT. The CDR3 sequence: CASSEGNTGELFF. CDR3 bases: TGTGCCAGCAGCGAGGGAAACACCGGGGAGCTGTTTTTT.

DNA for the CDR3: TGTGCCAGCAGTTACCGGGGAACAGGGGGCAGTTACGAGCAGTACTTC. Translated: CASSYRGTGGSYEQYF. The chain uses TRBV6-5 and TRBJ2-7; 9 nucleotides match TRBD1. CDR3 length equals 16 residues. In germline, CDR1 is MNHEY, CDR2 SVGAGI. The J segment lost 4 bases and the V segment lost 2 bases, leaving 9 bases of the junction unmatched.

This clone appeared a single time. The chain uses TRBV28 and TRBJ2-7; unclear D gene. The CDR3 is made up of 13 amino acids. Germline values: CDR1 MDHEN, CDR2 SYDVKM. The V and J ends lost 6 bases and 3 bases respectively, with 12 bases between them. CDR3 protein: CASSRLVNYEQYF. Written as DNA, the CDR3 is TGTGCCAGCAGCCGTCTGGTAAACTACGAGCAGTACTTC. Drawing the rest from reference TRBV28 and TRBJ2-7, the complete variable domain is DVKVTQSSRYLVKRTGEKVFLECVQDMDHENMFWYRQDPGLGLRLIYFSYDVKMKEKGDIPEGYSVSREKKERFSLILESASTNQTSMYLCASSRLVNYEQYFGPGTRLTVT.

V and J are TRBV16 and TRBJ2-7; TRBD2 matches at 12 bases. V dropped 3 bases and J dropped 6; count of bases not matched to a gene: 6. This CDR3 region has 15 residues. CDR1 is KGHSY, CDR2 FQNENV, per germline. As DNA, the CDR3 is TGTGCCAGCAGCCACCAACTAGCGGGAGGATCCGAGCAGTACTTC. Its translation: CASSHQLAGGSEQYF.

The gene calls are TRBV25-1 and TRBJ2-1; maybe TRBD1 (6 bases). The CDR3 length is 14 residues. Trimming took 6 bases from V and 10 from J, leaving 19 bases between them. CDR1 and CDR2 from the germline V gene are MGHDK and SYGVNS. CDR3 loop: CASSDPGHLGEQFF. The CDR3 region has the DNA TGTGCCAGCAGCGACCCGGGACACCTAGGAGAGCAGTTCTTC.

J is TRBJ2-7 and V is TRBV23-1, with a weak D call TRBD1 (5 bases). TRBV23-1 is an open reading frame whose function is uncertain. Trimming left V 6 bases short and J 0 bases short, with 21 bases between. The CDR3 has 17 residues. This CDR3 reads CASREQVGFGASYEQYF. The CDR3 DNA reads as TGCGCCAGCAGAGAACAGGTAGGGTTTGGGGCCTCCTACGAGCAGTACTTC.

The chain joins TRBV23-1 to TRBJ1-2; D is undetermined. TRBV23-1 is treated as an ORF (open reading frame) with a function not yet certain. The V end lost 11 bases, the J end lost 5 bases, and 21 bases lay between the germline ends. The CDR3 has 14 amino acids. The CDR3 is CARQDGSNRYGYTF. The CDR3 DNA reads as TGCGCCCGACAAGACGGGAGTAATAGGTATGGCTACACCTTC.

The chain uses TRBV30 and TRBJ2-1; a weak D match, TRBD1 (8 bases). CDR1 and CDR2 from the germline V gene are GTSNPN and SVGIG (reference sequence). V was shortened by 2 bases and J by 14 bases, with 25 bases between the two germline ends. The length of the CDR3 is 15 residues. The CDR3 bases are TGTGCCTGGAGTTTGGTCGGCGGGAGTACAGGGGGGGAGTTCTTC. This encodes CAWSLVGGSTGGEFF.